This TCR beta chain is drawn from a study of cytomegalovirus exposure and HLA in healthy donors (dated by TCRdb to 2017 to 2019). For context, the study as a whole: An earlier analysis of several hundred of the donors reported around 280 Gb of sequence data and about 120 million unique TCR beta sequences obtained from approximately 180 million T cells. A later genetic analysis took genome-wide SNP genotypes for about three fifths of the 666 donors and used that subset as a discovery cohort. Rather than using new phenotypic data, the later analysis identified candidate immune exposures from TCR beta sequences and from how often those sequences occurred across donors. In addition to the first cohort of 666 subjects, a separate validation cohort of 120 different subjects was used. Of the 300 to 500 genotyped donors, 75% to 85% were placed in the genetic ancestry cluster associated with self-reported Caucasian donors. Every discovery cohort repertoire had been produced on one sequencing platform. Typing coverage varied by locus: roughly 629-630 donors for A, B, C, DRB1 and DQB1; roughly 510 for DQA1; more than 600 for DPA1; some 470 for DPB1. To predict cytomegalovirus infection status, the study brought together high-throughput TCR immunosequencing, statistical association of individual TCRs with disease status, and machine learning. Because of strong linkage in the cohort, a few DR-DQ haplotypes were treated as single units for association and clustering. A later analysis re-analyzed previously published TCR beta repertoires from 550 to 700 donors and added high-resolution HLA genotyping to study TCR occurrence patterns. Among several hundred genotyped donors of the cohort, an average of roughly 230,000 unique TCR beta nucleotide sequences was sequenced per donor, of which about 18% were non-productive. In an earlier analysis of about 590 of the donors, high-throughput TCR beta sequencing was used to judge whether each TCR beta V gene segment behaved as functional or pseudogenic. About 310 gigabases of sequencing data and 78 million or so unique TCR sequences were included in an early release covering roughly 600 HLA-typed donors. The T cell repertoires of around 730 subjects were profiled by immunosequencing and related to cytomegalovirus serostatus. HLA typing covered class I and class II loci at four-digit resolution. The study aimed to test whether signatures of past pathogen exposure could be identified by cataloging public T cell receptors. Alongside the repertoire data, information on donor age, sex, ethnicity and CMV serostatus was compiled. What the study reported, not specific to this receptor: In vitro tests confirmed that a few of the cytomegalovirus-associated TCR beta chains recognize cytomegalovirus antigens. In a later analysis, HLA-associated TCR beta chains showed more clonal expansion and lower generation probabilities than non-associated chains that were equally common. A group of highly shared sequence variants was considered likely to be a technical artifact of the sequencing pipeline. Presence/absence analyses assumed roughly uniform sequencing depth across donors, an assumption that may not hold. Broadly in line with IMGT annotations, most TCR beta V segments showed up in productive rearrangements about 87% or about 30% of the time in an earlier analysis of 587 of the donors. Immune exposure information for the cohort was limited to CMV serostatus. A later analysis reported that several top co-occurrence clusters appeared linked to parvovirus B19, influenza, CMV and Epstein-Barr virus. In a later genetic analysis, a missense DCLRE1C variant was associated with V-gene and J-gene trimming of TCR beta chains, and the association was replicated in an independent cohort. According to a later analysis, most CMV-associated TCR beta chains appeared to be HLA-restricted, and the HLA associations seemed to be driven largely by CMV exposure. Because HLA typing was missing for some donors at each locus, association tests included only the typed subset. While some public TCRs were present in many individuals, most TCR sequences turned up only very rarely across donors. A further reported finding was that TCR beta sequences accurately predicted the HLA-A and HLA-B alleles for most subjects in the first cohort. Some IMGT-functional V segments, including TRBV6-2 and TRBV6-3, could not be distinguished by the 87-base-pair reads and were therefore excluded. A later genetic analysis reported fewer N-insertions in productive TCRs among donors in an Asian-associated ancestry cluster than the roughly 720-donor mean. Linkage disequilibrium might explain the correlated functional status among segregating V segments, but an unknown experimental factor could not be ruled out. A later analysis found that TCR association rates varied across HLA loci, with DRB1 alleles showing the most associated TCRs and HLA-C alleles the fewest. When HLA alleles, especially DR and DQ, strongly co-occurred, attributing TCR associations to individual alleles was difficult. The study gave a list of more than 150 TCR beta chains associated with cytomegalovirus. In this cohort, only TCR beta chains were sequenced, and detectable features were limited by the absence of alpha or paired-chain data. The authors suggested that the approach could potentially be extended to other disease states and immunological phenotypes. In a later analysis, 16,951 TCR beta sequences were associated with specific HLA alleles at a false discovery rate of 0.05. Because counts were too low, some 17 rarely observed V segments, including chromosome 9 orphons, were excluded from the earlier analysis of roughly 580 of the donors. The classifier was reported to diagnose cytomegalovirus status with high specificity and sensitivity in both the original and validation cohorts.

The library was built by means of the immunoSEQ multiplex PCR assay. The multiplex PCR relied on a mix of 60 forward primers for TCR Vbeta segments and 13 reverse primers for TCR Jbeta segments. The CDR3 region of rearranged TCR beta genes was amplified from genomic DNA with a multiplex PCR assay. The amplified TCR beta libraries were sequenced on the Illumina HiSeq System as 87-base-pair reads. Per the original workflow: In a later analysis, 70 million to 95 million unique TCR beta chains were counted across the roughly 700 repertoires, and roughly 11 million of these chains were shared by at least two donors. Raw reads were error-corrected and collapsed into unique sequences with a nearest-neighbor algorithm that merged closely related sequences to remove PCR and sequencing errors. V, D and J gene segments were assigned by aligning CDR3 sequences to IMGT reference sequences. For a sequence to be retained, at least a six-nucleotide match to both a V gene segment and a J gene segment was required. A rearrangement was called productive if the CDR3 had no stop codons and remained in frame with V and J, and every other rearrangement was called non-productive. CDR3 was defined by IMGT convention, running from the second conserved V-encoded cysteine to the conserved J-encoded phenylalanine. The earlier analysis of about 620 of the donors excluded sequences that lacked an unambiguous match to a single V gene segment. An earlier analysis of fewer than 750 of the donors classified V segments as functional when productive rearrangements were above 56.7% and as segregating when the standard deviation between donors was above 5%. A statistical classification framework was developed to diagnose cytomegalovirus status using the catalog of TCR beta chain sequences. In a later analysis, V and J genes were assigned by comparing TCR nucleotide sequences against IMGT/GENE-DB human TR gene sequences. Using the TCRdist pipeline, a later analysis assigned CDR3 sequences along with most-parsimonious VDJ recombination scenarios. A later analysis defined each TCR beta chain by its CDR3 amino acid sequence plus V-gene family, and excluded reads lacking a unique V-gene family. A later analysis removed roughly 590 highly shared, low-generation-probability nucleotide sequences to deal with suspected cross-contamination and a sequencing artifact. A later analysis calculated a clonal expansion index for each public chain from normalized within-repertoire ranks of inferred template counts. A later analysis computed generation probabilities with a VDJ recombination model fitted to out-of-frame rearrangements, and checked the results against IGoR. A later analysis scored TCR-TCR, TCR-HLA and TCR-CMV co-occurrence with hypergeometric tests, applying a repertoire-size bias correction to TCR pairs. A later analysis estimated false discovery rates by permuting HLA or CMV assignments 20 times. In a later analysis, co-occurring TCRs were grouped using DBSCAN, with TCRdist sequence similarity added in when clustering inside HLA-allele-positive subsets. Repertoires with fewer than 30,000 or more than 120,000 public chains were left out of co-occurrence clustering, as were a few repertoires with anomalous nucleotide sharing. The table comes from immuneACCESS by way of TCRdb, which keeps in-frame sequences with V and J called. Part of the clones is missing from these tables; in studies checked, under half for an unresolved V gene and the rest for unknown reasons. Clonal size and the V and J genes are those of that table, whereas D and trimming came from the DNA. The sample table shows 110,000 to 150,000 clones, and roughly 73% are seen once. The ten largest clones represent over 3% of the sample.

The cohort comprised some 730 healthy bone marrow donors. At the time of sampling, every cohort member was nominally healthy, though immune exposures that went unrecorded were likely present. The donor was CMV seronegative and was included in the group of a few hundred seronegative cohort members. A peripheral blood sample was provided by each donor, and peripheral blood mononuclear cells were used for TCR beta sequencing. The Qiagen DNeasy Blood Extraction Kit was used to extract genomic DNA from the blood cell samples. CDR1 and CDR2 (MNHEY, SMNVEV) derive from the germline V gene (reference sequence). The junction shows trimming of 1 base on V and 4 bases on J, plus 13 bases between the germline ends. Its CDR3 holds 15 amino acids, cysteine through phenylalanine. Here the CDR3 DNA is all that survives: 45 bases in frame from base 1. As to this clone: Its antigen is unknown. Per-nucleotide qualities are absent, and no much larger clonotype sits a single base away.

The source of this sequence is a middle-aged man in good health and CMV-seronegative. The rearranged chain carries TRBV27 and TRBJ1-1; the D gene identity is not certain. Sample: PBMCs. The CDR3 reads CASSLLASRITEAFF. In nucleotides, the sequence is TGTGCCAGCAGTTTATTGGCCAGTCGAATCACTGAAGCTTTCTTT.